These 22 T cell receptor beta chains were all obtained from the same sample, sequenced in a study of early T cells in non-severe SARS-CoV-2 infection (dated by TCRdb to the early 2020s). Library preparation was by 5' RACE. Sequenced on a NextSeq 500. Starting from the raw public reads, TCRdb applied fastp trimming at Q25, assembled clones with MiXCR and retained in-frame beta chains. Each record represents a unique CDR3 protein, reported with the most common genes and DNA among its rows. Present in this sample are approximately 75,000 distinct CDR3 sequences, about 14% of which were seen just once. Around 3.7% of the sample is taken by the ten largest. Sequenced here: whole blood, sampled at baseline. The receptors here all came from an adult who was a healthcare worker with PCR-confirmed SARS-CoV-2 infection or an uninfected control (not recorded which).

This clonotype was seen many times. In DNA, the CDR3 is TGCGCCAGCAGCCAACAGAGTCCGGGCTATGGCTACACCTTC. Its protein product is CASSQQSPGYGYTF. V usage is TRBV5-1 and J usage is TRBJ1-2; D remains ambiguous. Germline V gene data show CDR1 as SGHRS and CDR2 as YFSETQ. This CDR3 region has 14 residues. V was clipped by 4 bases and J by 4 bases, with 14 bases between them.

This clonotype was seen more than once but under ten times. V is TRBV7-2 and J is TRBJ2-3, with 10 bases fitting TRBD1. Trimming at V came to 5 bases and at J to 1 base, leaving 6 bases not matched to a gene. This CDR3 spans 16 amino acids. Germline CDR1 SGHTA, CDR2 FQGNSA. CDR3 DNA sequence: TGTGCCAGCAGCATACACGGGACAGGGGGCACAGATACGCAGTATTTT. As protein: CASSIHGTGGTDTQYF.

The rearrangement links TRBV7-9 to TRBJ2-5, with a tentative D call TRBD1 (5 bases). The CDR3 consists of 15 residues. V was clipped by 2 bases and J by 4 bases, with 14 bases between them. In germline, CDR1 is SEHNR, CDR2 FQNEAQ (reference sequence). CDR3 nucleotides: TGTGCCAGCAGCTTACAGTCAGGGTCTTTAGAGACCCAGTACTTC. Amino acids: CASSLQSGSLETQYF.

In this sample, this clonotype turned up a few times. The V and J genes are TRBV29-1 and TRBJ2-2; no clear D. Trimming cost V 6 bases and J 1 base, with 6 bases left between them. Germline values: CDR1 SQVTM, CDR2 ANQGSEA. CDR3 length equals 12 residues. The CDR3 DNA reads as TGCAGCGTCATACGGAACACCGGGGAGCTGTTTTTT. Encoded protein: CSVIRNTGELFF.

The chain is built from TRBV2 and TRBJ2-7, with 8 bases matching TRBD2. V was pared by 4 bases and J by 1 base, with 3 bases of the junction left unmatched. The length of the CDR3 is 14 residues. Germline V gene sequence: CDR1 SNHLY, CDR2 FYNNEI. The CDR3 spells CASSGLAGSYEQYF. The DNA of the CDR3 is TGTGCCAGCAGTGGGCTAGCGGGTTCCTACGAGCAGTACTTC.

The rearrangement links TRBV3-1 to TRBJ2-2, with D perhaps TRBD1 (7 bases). V was cut by 4 bases and J by 5 bases, with 14 bases left in between. This CDR3 has 15 residues. Germline CDR1 reads LGHDT; CDR2 reads YNNKEL (reference sequence). Here the CDR3 reads CASSRGQEGTGELFF. The CDR3 DNA reads as TGTGCCAGCAGCCGAGGACAGGAGGGAACCGGGGAGCTGTTTTTT. The full variable domain, completed using reference TRBV3-1 and TRBJ2-2, is DTAVSQTPKYLVTQMGNDKSIKCEQNLGHDTMYWYKQDSKKFLKIMFSYNNKELIINETVPNRFSPKSPDKAHLNLHINSLELGDSAVYFCASSRGQEGTGELFFGEGSRLTVL.

This clonotype was seen a few times. The chain is built from TRBV7-2 and TRBJ2-7; 13 bases fit TRBD2. The CDR3 is 18 amino acids. The germline V gene has CDR1 SGHTA and CDR2 FQGNSA. J lost 5 bases, V lost 1 base, and 11 bases had no gene match. CDR3 residues: CASSLEGLAGFPWDEQYF. CDR3 DNA: TGTGCCAGCAGCTTAGAGGGACTAGCGGGATTTCCTTGGGACGAGCAGTACTTC.

This chain joins TRBV20-1 and TRBJ2-7; 8 bases are shared with TRBD1. CDR1 and CDR2 (germline): DFQATT, SNEGSKA (reference sequence). This CDR3 comprises 14 residues. V lost 5 bases to trimming and J lost 2 bases; unmatched junction nucleotides: 8. DNA of the CDR3: TGCAGTGCTTTCGAGGGACAGGTGACCTACGAGCAGTACTTC. Its protein product is CSAFEGQVTYEQYF.

This clonotype showed up just a few times. The gene calls are TRBV5-1 and TRBJ2-2; D is possibly TRBD2 (6 bases). The V gene's germline CDR1 is SGHRS and CDR2 YFSETQ. The CDR3 loop spans 14 amino acids. Trimming left V 4 bases short and J 2 bases short, with 9 bases between. The CDR3 spells CASSRGINTGELFF. The CDR3 nucleotides read TGCGCCAGCAGCCGGGGGATAAACACCGGGGAGCTGTTTTTT.

This clonotype was seen a few times. The chain has TRBV11-2 and TRBJ2-5; D perhaps matches TRBD2 (6 bases). The CDR3 totals 16 residues. V was clipped by 4 bases and J by 4 bases, with 19 bases between them. CDR1 and CDR2 from the germline V gene are SGHAT and FQNNGV. CDR3 nucleotides: TGTGCCAGCAGCTCCCGACGGGGGAGCTCCCCAGAGACCCAGTACTTC. It is translated as CASSSRRGSSPETQYF.

Here the CDR3 reads CASSENGAYEQYF. CDR3 DNA: TGCGCCAGCAGTGAAAACGGAGCCTACGAGCAGTACTTC. The chain uses TRBV10-1 and TRBJ2-7; D is unresolved. CDR3 length: 13 residues. The ends were cut back, 3 bases at V and 2 bases at J, with 8 bases in the middle. The germline V gene has CDR1 WNHNN and CDR2 SYGVQD (reference sequence).

This clonotype showed up just a few times. The chain is built from TRBV19 and TRBJ2-1; no clear D. This CDR3 comprises 12 residues. V lost 7 bases to trimming and J lost 4 bases, with 8 bases between them. Germline CDR1 is LNHDA and CDR2 is SQIVND (reference sequence). CDR3 sequence: CASNNHYNEQFF. The CDR3 region has the DNA TGTGCCAGTAATAACCATTACAATGAGCAGTTCTTC.

This clonotype was observed at least ten times. The chain links TRBV6-5 to TRBJ2-7; 8 bases match TRBD1. The length of the CDR3 is 13 residues. The V and J ends lost 6 bases and 4 bases, in that order; junction bases with no gene match: 5. Germline V gene data show CDR1 as MNHEY and CDR2 as SVGAGI. The chain's CDR3 is CASSQGARYEQYF. CDR3 sequence (DNA): TGTGCCAGCAGCCAGGGGGCGCGATACGAGCAGTACTTC.

This clonotype was found many times. The V and J genes are TRBV11-1 and TRBJ1-6, with a tentative D call TRBD1 (6 bases). Trimming removed 3 bases from V and 9 bases from J, with 9 bases in between. There are 13 residues in the CDR3. Germline CDR1 reads SGHAT; CDR2 reads FQDESV (reference sequence). The CDR3 nucleotides read TGTGCCAGCAGCTTCGGGGGGCCTTCACCCCTCCACTTT. Amino acids: CASSFGGPSPLHF.

This chain uses TRBV7-2 with TRBJ1-2; no reliable D call. The CDR3 is 15 residues long. CDR1 is SGHTA and CDR2 is FQGNSA in the germline V gene. Trimming cost V 0 bases and J 6 bases, with 14 bases left between them. In DNA, the CDR3 is TGTGCCAGCAGCTTAGCCCCCCCTAATTTCCATGGCTACACCTTC. As protein: CASSLAPPNFHGYTF.

The chain has TRBV20-1 and TRBJ2-3; tentatively, D is TRBD1 or TRBD2 (5 bases each). Germline V gene sequence: CDR1 DFQATT, CDR2 SNEGSKA (reference sequence). V lost 4 bases to trimming and J lost 7 bases, with 15 bases between them. This CDR3 contains 13 residues. The CDR3 DNA is TGCAGTGCTAACCGGGACCGACCCTATACGCAGTATTTT. Residues: CSANRDRPYTQYF.

The chain has TRBV2 and TRBJ2-7; D might be TRBD2 (6 bases). Deletions cut 3 bases from V and 4 bases from J, with 10 bases between. This CDR3 region has 13 residues. Germline CDR1 and CDR2: SNHLY and FYNNEI. The CDR3 nucleotides are TGTGCCAGCAGTGACGGGAGAGGGTACGAGCAGTACTTC. Translated, it gives CASSDGRGYEQYF. Full variable domain (outside the CDR3, taken from reference TRBV2 and TRBJ2-7): EPEVTQTPSHQVTQMGQEVILRCVPISNHLYFYWYRQILGQKVEFLVSFYNNEISEKSEIFDDQFSVERPDGSNFTLKIRSTKLEDSAMYFCASSDGRGYEQYFGPGTRLTVT.

This clonotype has at least ten counts. DNA of the CDR3: TGTGCCAGCAGCTTGGGCAGGGGTACCGGGGAGCTGTTTTTT. This gives the protein CASSLGRGTGELFF. The chain is built from TRBV5-5 and TRBJ2-2, with TRBD1 as a possible D gene (6 bases). V was pared by 0 bases and J by 5 bases, with 8 bases between. This CDR3 is 14 amino acids long. Germline loops: CDR1 SGHKS, CDR2 YYEKEE (reference sequence). The entire variable domain, with the rest obtained from reference TRBV5-5 and TRBJ2-2, is as follows: DAGVTQSPTHLIKTRGQQVTLRCSPISGHKSVSWYQQVLGQGPQFIFQYYEKEERGRGNFPDRFSARQFPNYSSELNVNALLLGDSALYLCASSLGRGTGELFFGEGSRLTVL.

The sample holds a few counts of this clonotype. The genes are TRBV28 and TRBJ2-5; 11 positions match TRBD2. This CDR3 is 15 amino acids long. Germline loops: CDR1 MDHEN, CDR2 SYDVKM. V shed 8 bases and J 1 base; nucleotides not matched to a gene: 6. The DNA for the CDR3 is TGTGCCAGCGGAGGGACTAGCGGAATCCAAGAGACCCAGTACTTC. As protein: CASGGTSGIQETQYF.

In this sample, this clonotype turned up a few times. Written as DNA, the CDR3 is TGTGCCAGCAGCTCCTCGGGACGCCGGACCGGGGAGCTGTTTTTT. Protein: CASSSSGRRTGELFF. V and J are TRBV5-4 and TRBJ2-2, with D perhaps assigned TRBD1 or TRBD2 (5 bases each). Per the germline V gene, CDR1 is SGHNT and CDR2 is YYREEE (reference sequence). The CDR3 totals 15 residues. Between the trimmed V and J ends, which lost 3 bases and 5 bases, there was a span of 14 bases. The whole variable domain, remainder taken from reference TRBV5-4 and TRBJ2-2, is ETGVTQSPTHLIKTRGQQVTLRCSSQSGHNTVSWYQQALGQGPQFIFQYYREEENGRGNFPPRFSGLQFPNYSSELNVNALELDDSALYLCASSSSGRRTGELFFGEGSRLTVL.

This clonotype was recorded a few times. The chain couples TRBV7-2 to TRBJ2-2; D is ambiguous. Trimming removed 1 base from V and 6 bases from J, with 6 bases in between. Per the germline V gene, CDR1 is SGHTA and CDR2 is FQGNSA. The CDR3 loop spans 13 amino acids. The CDR3 is CASSLVSPGELFF. CDR3 nucleotides: TGTGCCAGCAGCTTAGTCTCGCCCGGGGAGCTGTTTTTT.

The gene calls are TRBV2 and TRBJ2-5; unclear D gene. CDR1 is SNHLY and CDR2 is FYNNEI in the germline V gene. The germline V and J ends were trimmed by 8 bases and 1 base, with 17 bases remaining between them. This CDR3 region has 15 residues. The CDR3 DNA sequence: TGTGCCAGCTCTTCCTCAGTGCTAGGCCAAGAGACCCAGTACTTC. Translated: CASSSSVLGQETQYF. The full variable domain, completed using reference TRBV2 and TRBJ2-5, is EPEVTQTPSHQVTQMGQEVILRCVPISNHLYFYWYRQILGQKVEFLVSFYNNEISEKSEIFDDQFSVERPDGSNFTLKIRSTKLEDSAMYFCASSSSVLGQETQYFGPGTRLLVL.